This paragraph covers one TCR beta chain sequence. Its antigen is not known. This sample is part of a study of brain T cells in children with intractable seizures. Overall study results and limits: Clones missing pre-surgery may reflect undersampling of that blood sample. Only CDR3 sequence similarity suggested viral specificity, without known HCMV serostatus.

Assay used: immunoSEQ multiplex PCR; TCRdb lists only in-frame clones, some missing. Among fewer than 85,000 clones listed, about 93% were seen once. With V trimmed by 5 bases and J by 0 bases, 4 bases remained unmatched. The germline CDR1 and CDR2 sequences are SGHRS and YFSETQ. The CDR3 contains 15 residues. Surgery cases with the highest brain T cell transcript signatures were chosen for sequencing. Patients received at least one anti-epileptic drug before surgery. The sequence was obtained from a boy in the first two years of life with tuberous sclerosis and intractable seizures. The rearrangement links TRBV5-1 to TRBJ2-2; TRBD1 matches at 7 bases. The sample was peripheral blood, taken at surgery. DNA for the CDR3: TGCGCCAGCAGTGGGGACAGACCGAACACCGGGGAGCTGTTTTTT. Protein: CASSGDRPNTGELFF. Complete variable domain (other parts from reference TRBV5-1 and TRBJ2-2): KAGVTQTPRYLIKTRGQQVTLSCSPISGHRSVSWYQQTPGQGLQFLFEYFSETQRNKGNFPGRFSGRQFSNSRSEMNVSTLELGDSALYLCASSGDRPNTGELFFGEGSRLTVL.